The source of this TCR beta chain is a study of Tregs in tolerant kidney transplant recipients. Study-wide context: The nonmyeloablative bone marrow transplants came from related graft donors, with transient mixed chimerism.

The protocol was immunoSEQ multiplex PCR, while the TCRdb copy is restricted to in-frame clones and leaves out a portion. The sample's table shows about 30,000 clones. As regards this clone: The antigen is not known. The CDR3 end is not reached by the read, which stops 3 residues before it; the germline J gene fills it in.

CDR1 SGHDT and CDR2 YYEEEE come from the germline V gene. The length of the CDR3 is 13 residues. V gave up 0 bases and J gave up 6 bases, with 9 bases separating them. Whole-study results and caveats: Nucleotide sequences could not be compared across some patients' samples due to primer changes.

The sequence was obtained from a human donor who received a combined kidney and bone marrow transplant. The chain couples TRBV5-6 to TRBJ1-1, with no clear D. The sample in question was CD8+ T cells from blood, obtained before the transplant. The part of the CDR3 DNA that was read is TGTGCCAGCAGCTTGGCCACCGGGGCTGAA. This gives the protein CASSLATGAE. The CDR3 in its entirety is CASSLATGAEAFF.